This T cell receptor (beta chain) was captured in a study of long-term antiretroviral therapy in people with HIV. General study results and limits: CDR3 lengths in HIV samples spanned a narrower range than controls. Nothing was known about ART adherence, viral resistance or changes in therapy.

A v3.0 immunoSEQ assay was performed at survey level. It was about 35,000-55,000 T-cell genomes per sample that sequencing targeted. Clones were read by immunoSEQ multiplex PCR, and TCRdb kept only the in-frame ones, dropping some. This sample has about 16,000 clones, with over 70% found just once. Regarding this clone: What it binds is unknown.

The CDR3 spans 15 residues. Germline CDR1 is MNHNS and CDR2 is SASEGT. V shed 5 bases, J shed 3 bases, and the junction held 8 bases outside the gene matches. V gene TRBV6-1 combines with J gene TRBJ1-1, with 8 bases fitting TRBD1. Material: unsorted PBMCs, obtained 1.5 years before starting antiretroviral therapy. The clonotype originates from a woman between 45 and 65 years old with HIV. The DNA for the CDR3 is TGTGCCAGCAGTCAAAGGGACAGGAGCTACACTGAAGCTTTCTTT. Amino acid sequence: CASSQRDRSYTEAFF.